These T cell receptor beta chains were read from a single sample in a study of cytomegalovirus exposure and HLA in healthy donors. Produced via immunoSEQ multiplex PCR; TCRdb's table is partial and in-frame only. The sample lists some 150,000 clones, 70% to 80% seen once, with 3.5% in the top ten. Sequences were obtained from PBMCs. These TCRs come from a human donor in good health. CDR3s include the opening cysteine and the closing phenylalanine or tryptophan. D genes are given only for firm matches. Some rows mark clone size as missing; the rest say once, few, many or name a class of expanded clone.

TRBV6-5,.,TRBJ1-2,.,CASSRSGSNYGYTF,TGTGCCAGCAGTCGATCAGGGTCCAACTATGGCTACACCTTC
TRBV6-6,.,TRBJ1-2,few,CASGTGLDYGYTF,TGTGCCAGCGGCACAGGCCTTGACTATGGCTACACCTTC
TRBV9,.,TRBJ2-5,.,CASSVGRKREETQYF,TGTGCCAGCAGCGTCGGGCGGAAGAGGGAAGAGACCCAGTACTTC
TRBV6-6,.,TRBJ1-3,.,CASRILAGSGNTIYF,TGTGCCAGCAGAATCTTGGCAGGGTCTGGAAACACCATATATTTT
TRBV6-6,.,TRBJ1-1,.,CASTPLEGNTEAFF,TGTGCCAGCACTCCCCTTGAGGGGAACACTGAAGCTTTCTTT
TRBV7-8,.,TRBJ1-1,.,CASSLGGDWEGEAFF,TGTGCCAGCAGCTTAGGCGGGGATTGGGAGGGTGAAGCTTTCTTT
TRBV28,TRBD1,TRBJ2-7,.,CASRTTGVPYEQYF,TGTGCCAGCAGAACTACAGGGGTCCCTTACGAGCAGTACTTC
TRBV5-1,TRBD1,TRBJ2-5,.,CASSPRDRTQETQYF,TGCGCCAGCAGCCCCCGGGACAGAACACAAGAGACCCAGTACTTC
TRBV5-1,TRBD2,TRBJ2-1,.,CASSHRTSGGYNEQFF,TGCGCCAGCAGCCATAGGACTAGCGGGGGCTACAATGAGCAGTTCTTC
TRBV27,.,TRBJ1-2,.,CASSSGDGYTF,TGTGCCAGCAGTTCGGGTGATGGCTACACCTTC
TRBV29-1,.,TRBJ2-7,.,CSVSRGYSYEQYF,TGCAGCGTTAGTAGAGGATACTCCTACGAGCAGTACTTC
TRBV19,.,TRBJ2-3,few,CASTEGYTDTQYF,TGTGCCAGTACGGAGGGTTACACAGATACGCAGTATTTT
TRBV18,TRBD2,TRBJ2-1,.,CASSLAGGMYEQFF,TGTGCCAGCTCACTAGCGGGGGGTATGTATGAGCAGTTCTTC
TRBV10-1,TRBD1,TRBJ1-3,.,CASRTTGGSGNTIYF,TGCGCCAGCAGGACGACAGGGGGCTCTGGAAACACCATATATTTT
TRBV27,.,TRBJ1-5,few,CASSSIRGQPQHF,TGTGCCAGCAGTTCAATCAGGGGTCAGCCCCAGCATTTT
TRBV7-9,.,TRBJ1-1,.,CASSLVGGGGNTEAFF,TGTGCCAGCAGCTTAGTAGGAGGGGGGGGAAACACTGAAGCTTTCTTT
TRBV10-1,.,TRBJ2-1,once,CASRGPAGEQFF,TGCGCCAGCCGAGGACCGGCGGGTGAGCAGTTCTTC
TRBV9,.,TRBJ2-7,.,CASSVGTVNYEQYF,TGTGCCAGCAGCGTAGGGACAGTCAACTACGAGCAGTACTTC
TRBV11-2,TRBD2,TRBJ2-1,.,CASSLLRGGNGEQFF,TGTGCCAGCAGCTTACTTCGGGGGGGTAACGGTGAGCAGTTCTTC
TRBV25-1,.,TRBJ2-1,.,CASSDSLINEQFF,TGTGCCAGCAGTGATAGCCTAATCAATGAGCAGTTCTTC
TRBV4-1,.,TRBJ2-3,.,CASSQDLGSRRTDTQYF,TGCGCCAGCAGCCAAGATCTGGGCAGCCGTCGCACAGATACGCAGTATTTT
TRBV7-2,.,TRBJ1-3,.,CASSYSGNTIYF,TGTGCCAGCAGTTACTCTGGAAACACCATATATTTT
TRBV7-6,TRBD2,TRBJ2-5,.,CASSRGLAGGGETQYF,TGTGCCAGCAGCAGGGGACTAGCGGGAGGGGGGGAGACCCAGTACTTC
TRBV7-2,TRBD2,TRBJ2-3,.,CASSSQGLAGVDTQYF,TGTGCCAGCAGCTCACAGGGACTAGCGGGAGTGGATACGCAGTATTTT
TRBV5-1,TRBD2,TRBJ2-3,.,CASIVRSSGGLYTDTQYF,TGCGCCAGCATAGTGCGGTCTAGCGGGGGACTTTACACAGATACGCAGTATTTT
TRBV10-3,TRBD1,TRBJ1-3,.,CATRAGTGIPSGNTIYF,TGTGCCACGAGAGCCGGGACAGGGATACCATCTGGAAACACCATATATTTT
TRBV28,TRBD2,TRBJ2-1,.,CASSPRISSGAYNEQFF,TGTGCCAGCAGTCCGCGGATATCTAGCGGGGCCTACAATGAGCAGTTCTTC
TRBV2,.,TRBJ2-1,medium-sized,CASIGSTVRTEQFF,TGTGCCAGCATCGGGAGCACGGTACGAACTGAGCAGTTCTTC
TRBV7-9,.,TRBJ2-7,.,CASSPRPQGHEQYF,TGTGCCAGCAGCCCCCGTCCTCAGGGCCACGAGCAGTACTTC
TRBV5-1,TRBD2,TRBJ2-2,.,CASRSGTSGANTGELFF,TGCGCCAGCAGATCCGGGACTAGCGGGGCGAACACCGGGGAGCTGTTTTTT
TRBV30,TRBD1,TRBJ2-7,.,CAWSGQGTVEQYF,TGTGCCTGGAGTGGACAGGGGACGGTCGAGCAGTACTTC
TRBV6-5,TRBD1,TRBJ1-2,.,CASRPGTGYGYTF,TGTGCCAGCAGGCCCGGGACAGGGTATGGCTACACCTTC
TRBV30,.,TRBJ2-2,.,CAWGRGAGGELFF,TGTGCCTGGGGACGGGGGGCAGGCGGGGAGCTGTTTTTT
TRBV7-2,TRBD2,TRBJ2-6,.,CASSPSSGRGGGANVLTF,TGTGCCAGCAGTCCATCTAGCGGGAGAGGTGGTGGGGCCAACGTCCTGACTTTC
TRBV18,TRBD1,TRBJ1-1,.,CASSSQTGTGEYGNTEAFF,TGCGCCAGCTCATCACAGACCGGGACAGGGGAATATGGGAACACTGAAGCTTTCTTT
TRBV28,.,TRBJ1-5,once,CASRAPGLHQPQHF,TGTGCCAGCAGGGCCCCGGGACTACATCAGCCCCAGCATTTT
TRBV2,TRBD1,TRBJ1-4,.,CASSLSGTALNEKLFF,TGTGCCAGCAGTCTCTCCGGGACAGCCCTTAATGAAAAACTGTTTTTT
TRBV7-9,.,TRBJ1-1,.,CASSLISGDTEAFF,TGTGCCAGCAGCTTAATATCCGGGGACACTGAAGCTTTCTTT
TRBV7-9,.,TRBJ2-5,.,CASSFGESRTQYF,TGTGCCAGCAGCTTCGGTGAATCCCGGACCCAGTACTTC
TRBV10-1,.,TRBJ2-2,.,CASSLGPENTGELFF,TGCGCCTCCTCCCTGGGGCCAGAGAACACCGGGGAGCTGTTTTTT
TRBV5-6,TRBD1,TRBJ2-7,few,CASSPGQFSYEQYF,TGTGCCAGCAGCCCGGGACAGTTCTCCTACGAGCAGTACTTC
TRBV30,.,TRBJ1-1,.,CARGVVRGEAFF,TGTGCCCGGGGGGTAGTGCGGGGTGAAGCTTTCTTT
TRBV11-2,TRBD1,TRBJ2-6,.,CASSLGRGRNVLTF,TGTGCCAGCAGCTTAGGCAGGGGGCGGAATGTCCTGACTTTC
TRBV4-2,.,TRBJ2-2,.,CASSQAALAFVTGELFF,TGTGCCAGCAGCCAAGCGGCCCTAGCGTTCGTTACCGGGGAGCTGTTTTTT
TRBV5-8,.,TRBJ1-1,.,CASSLARNTEAFF,TGTGCCAGCAGCTTGGCTAGAAACACTGAAGCTTTCTTT
TRBV15,TRBD2,TRBJ2-1,.,CATSRDTLAGDEQFF,TGTGCCACCAGCAGAGATACGCTAGCGGGAGATGAGCAGTTCTTC
TRBV7-6,TRBD2,TRBJ2-3,few,CASSEATSVLPDTQYF,TGTGCCAGCAGCGAAGCAACTAGCGTTCTCCCAGATACGCAGTATTTT
TRBV5-1,TRBD1,TRBJ2-1,.,CASSLRTGGPLSYNEQFF,TGCGCCAGCAGCTTACGGACAGGGGGCCCTCTCTCCTACAATGAGCAGTTCTTC
TRBV19,TRBD2,TRBJ2-3,once,CASSDPGGKPSTDTQYF,TGTGCCAGTAGTGATCCGGGAGGGAAACCTAGCACAGATACGCAGTATTTT
TRBV11-2,.,TRBJ2-1,.,CASSSLGGPYNEQFF,TGTGCCAGCAGCTCGCTGGGGGGACCTTACAATGAGCAGTTCTTC
TRBV5-6,TRBD1,TRBJ2-7,.,CASSEAGTVEQYF,TGTGCCAGCAGCGAAGCCGGGACAGTCGAGCAGTACTTC
TRBV6-1,.,TRBJ2-7,.,CASAAEVLWSYEQYF,TGTGCCAGCGCGGCAGAGGTCCTTTGGAGCTACGAGCAGTACTTC
TRBV15,.,TRBJ2-5,.,CATSRDWGGETQYF,TGTGCCACCAGCCGAGACTGGGGCGGAGAGACCCAGTACTTC
TRBV6-5,.,TRBJ2-5,.,CASTYGRTQYF,TGTGCCAGCACCTATGGGAGGACCCAGTACTTC